The clone carrying this T cell receptor beta chain was seen only a few times. As yet, its antigen is unknown. This entry belongs to a study of molecular identifiers for immune sequencing clone quantification. Study-level points and caveats: Identical TCR molecules sharing a barcode could underestimate highly expanded clone sizes.

Bulk TCR libraries were made with methods that had been previously described and with listed TCR primers. MiXCR, applied by TCRdb to the PCR reads, yields one record per CDR3 protein. Of more than 450,000 distinct CDR3 sequences in the sample, around 23% are singletons; the top ten hold about 0.75%. The sequenced material came from naive CD8+ T cells from blood, with Jurkat cell RNA spiked in. The sample's subset: FACS-sorted CD8+CD4-CCR7+CD45RA+ naive T cells. The sequence was obtained from a human donor in good health. Some libraries in this study had Jurkat cell RNA spiked in.

DNA of the CDR3: TGTGCCAGCAGTTTCCAGACTCGTACAGATACGCAGTATTTT. Amino acids: CASSFQTRTDTQYF. V gene TRBV12-3 or TRBV12-4 combines with J gene TRBJ2-3; no clear D gene. The CDR3 spans 14 residues. Trimming pared 3 bases from V and 3 bases from J, leaving 10 bases between.